This TCR beta chain emerged from a study of response to subunit inactivated influenza vaccine. TCRdb analysed the RT-PCR reads with MiXCR anew, one entry per CDR3 protein. Of some 570,000 distinct CDR3 sequences listed, around 11% were seen once; the top ten hold roughly 11%. The V gene lost 3 bases and the J gene lost 7 bases, with 15 bases spanning the gap. Germline V gene sequence: CDR1 MNHEY, CDR2 SVGEGT. The CDR3 runs 14 residues. The sample was also linked to a second study, of T cells expressing NK-cell markers. From that study: The authors generated TCR beta cDNA through 5'RACE template switching with UMIs.

The sequenced sample was PBMCs from blood, obtained on the day of vaccination. The rearrangement uses TRBV6-2 or TRBV6-3 and TRBJ2-5; the D is unclear. This receptor was identified in a man aged 45-65 years who received an inactivated influenza vaccine. Here the CDR3 reads CASSYLGPDGTQYF. The DNA of the CDR3 is TGTGCCAGCAGTTATCTCGGACCGGACGGGACCCAGTACTTC.